Below are 12 T cell receptor beta chains sequenced from a single sample in a study of T cell responses to AZD1222 COVID-19 vaccine. TCRdb's table, derived via immunoSEQ multiplex PCR, lists solely in-frame clones and lacks some. The sample shows 80,000 to 95,000 clones, about nine tenths of them seen only once. The sample here was peripheral blood, taken 28 days after the second AZD1222 dose. These receptors were collected from an adult who received the AZD1222 COVID-19 vaccine.

V usage is TRBV28 and J usage is TRBJ2-1; TRBD1 matches at 12 bases. From germline, CDR1 is MDHEN and CDR2 SYDVKM. The CDR3 has 18 amino acids. V trimming: 6 bases; J trimming: 3 bases; junction bases outside the gene matches: 12. The CDR3 spells CASRPGTGGVVIYNEQFF. The CDR3 DNA is TGTGCCAGCAGGCCGGGGACAGGGGGCGTTGTGATCTACAATGAGCAGTTCTTC.

The chain is built from TRBV5-1 and TRBJ1-1, with D tentatively TRBD1 (5 bases). Trimming removed 0 bases from V and 0 bases from J, with 6 bases in between. Germline lookup yields CDR1 SGHRS and CDR2 YFSETQ. CDR3 length: 14 amino acids. CDR3 nucleotides: TGCGCCAGCAGCTTGGTGGGGGTGAACACTGAAGCTTTCTTT. As protein: CASSLVGVNTEAFF.

The chain uses TRBV19 and TRBJ1-3, with D unclear. Per germline, CDR1 LNHDA and CDR2 SQIVND (reference sequence). Trimming took 7 bases from V and 2 from J, leaving 6 bases between them. The CDR3 spans 12 residues. The chain's CDR3 is CASTLTGNTIYF. CDR3 nucleotides: TGTGCCAGTACTCTGACTGGAAACACCATATATTTT.

On this clone: The same CDR3 arises from other DNA sequences in this sample as well. This chain links TRBV5-1 with TRBJ1-2; unclear D gene. Trimming took off 0 bases at V and 3 bases at J, with 6 bases between the two ends. The CDR3 runs 13 residues. The germline CDR1 and CDR2 sequences are SGHRS and YFSETQ. This CDR3 reads CASSLEADYGYTF. CDR3 nucleotide sequence: TGCGCCAGCAGCTTGGAGGCGGACTATGGCTACACCTTC.

V is TRBV9 and J is TRBJ2-5; no firm D call. This CDR3 has 13 residues. CDR1 is SGDLS and CDR2 is YYNGEE in the germline V gene. V was clipped by 0 bases and J by 3 bases, with 6 bases between them. CDR3: CASSVAREETQYF. CDR3 nucleotides: TGTGCCAGCAGCGTAGCTAGGGAAGAGACCCAGTACTTC.

The J gene is TRBJ1-2, the V gene TRBV27; D might be TRBD1 (6 bases). The CDR3 spans 17 residues. CDR1 and CDR2 (germline): MNHEY, SMNVEV (reference sequence). V lost 5 bases and J 5 bases, leaving 24 bases between the germline ends. The CDR3 DNA sequence: TGTGCCAGCAGTCCTGACTTCTTCTTAGGGGGAGGGTATGGCTACACCTTC. This translates into CASSPDFFLGGGYGYTF.

The chain couples TRBV6-5 to TRBJ1-1, with a weak D call TRBD1 (5 bases). The V end lost 2 bases, the J end lost 7 bases, and 14 bases lay between the germline ends. CDR1 and CDR2 from the germline V gene are MNHEY and SVGAGI. The CDR3 runs to 14 residues. The DNA of the CDR3 is TGTGCCAGCAGTTACGGGGCAGCCCTAGATGAAGCTTTCTTT. The encoded protein is CASSYGAALDEAFF.

The sample holds one count of this clone. The chain recombines TRBV27 with TRBJ1-2; 7 nucleotides agree with TRBD1. CDR1 MNHEY and CDR2 SMNVEV come from the germline V gene (reference sequence). CDR3 length equals 14 residues. With V trimmed by 3 bases and J by 2 bases, 3 bases remained unmatched. The CDR3 is CASSLGRGNYGYTF. CDR3 nucleotides: TGTGCCAGCAGTTTGGGCAGGGGGAACTATGGCTACACCTTC.

This clone was observed once. This chain connects TRBV7-9 to TRBJ2-1, with a possible D match to TRBD1 (6 bases). The CDR3 is 13 amino acids. CDR1 is SEHNR and CDR2 is FQNEAQ in the germline V gene (reference sequence). Between the trimmed V and J ends, which lost 4 bases and 9 bases, there was a span of 13 bases. The CDR3 sequence is CASSSSQGREQFF. CDR3 coding DNA: TGTGCCAGCAGCTCCTCACAGGGACGTGAGCAGTTCTTC.

This sequence joins TRBV5-4 and TRBJ2-7; 7 positions match TRBD1. Germline V CDR1 and CDR2: SGHNT, YYREEE (reference sequence). This CDR3 contains 15 residues. V lost 1 base and J lost 3; bases outside the gene matches: 7. Here the CDR3 reads CASSLPGQAIYEQYF. The CDR3 DNA reads TGTGCCAGCAGCTTGCCCGGACAGGCGATCTACGAGCAGTACTTC.

Written as DNA, the CDR3 is TGTGCCATCCAACCCGGGGGGGCTGACTATGGCTACACCTTC. Protein: CAIQPGGADYGYTF. The rearrangement links TRBV10-3 to TRBJ1-2; possible D gene TRBD1, 6 bases. Germline CDR1 and CDR2: ENHRY and SYGVKD. The CDR3 sequence is 14 residues long. The V gene lost 8 bases and the J gene lost 3 bases, with 16 bases spanning the gap.

The chain is built from TRBV28 and TRBJ1-5, with a weak D call TRBD1 (6 bases). Germline CDR1 and CDR2: MDHEN and SYDVKM. Trimming left V 5 bases short and J 6 bases short, with 14 bases between. The length of the CDR3 is 14 residues. The CDR3, as DNA: TGTGCCAGCAGTGGCGGACAGAGGGTTCAGCCCCAGCATTTT. As protein: CASSGGQRVQPQHF.